The clone carrying this TCR beta chain was observed a single time. This sample was included in a study of technical replicates of blood from four donors. The germline V gene encodes CDR1 SGHNT and CDR2 YYREEE (reference sequence). Trimming cost V 0 bases and J 4 bases, with 10 bases left between them. The CDR3 has 14 amino acids. Clones were read by immunoSEQ multiplex PCR, and TCRdb kept only the in-frame ones, dropping some. The sample has 55,000 to 65,000 clones, approximately 97% seen once. The chain is built from TRBV5-4 and TRBJ1-2, with D hard to call. The source is a human donor in good health. The sample consisted of T cells isolated from PBMCs. This chain's CDR3 is CASSLVDNPYGYTF. CDR3 DNA: TGTGCCAGCAGCTTGGTCGACAACCCCTATGGCTACACCTTC. Drawing the rest from reference TRBV5-4 and TRBJ1-2, the complete variable domain is ETGVTQSPTHLIKTRGQQVTLRCSSQSGHNTVSWYQQALGQGPQFIFQYYREEENGRGNFPPRFSGLQFPNYSSELNVNALELDDSALYLCASSLVDNPYGYTFGSGTRLTVV.